This T cell receptor (beta chain) was found in a study of regulatory T cells in long-lasting Graves disease. Arm-PCR of CDR3 regions and iRepertoire HTBI primers were used to build TCR beta libraries. TCRdb redid the calling of the multiplex PCR reads with MiXCR, one entry per CDR3 protein. Among some 470,000 distinct CDR3 sequences listed, 20% to 25% were seen once. This clonotype was found many times. The time point denotes: persistent/refractory GD, antithyroid drugs over 5 years with positive TRAb. The TCR library was made from RNA that had been extracted from PBMCs in TRIzol. Graves' disease diagnosis followed American Thyroid Association guidelines. There are 14 residues in the CDR3. The V end lost 5 bases, the J end lost 5 bases, and 15 bases lay between the germline ends. Germline loops: CDR1 SGHVS, CDR2 FQNEAQ.

The material was peripheral blood mononuclear cells (PBMCs), obtained when the disease was refractory, from a patient treated with antithyroid drugs. This rearrangement joins TRBV7-8 to TRBJ1-1, with a tentative D call TRBD1 (5 bases). The sequence came from a female donor with Graves disease. The CDR3 region is CASSPSGGRTEAFF. CDR3 nucleotide sequence: TGTGCCAGCAGCCCCTCCGGGGGACGAACTGAAGCTTTCTTT.